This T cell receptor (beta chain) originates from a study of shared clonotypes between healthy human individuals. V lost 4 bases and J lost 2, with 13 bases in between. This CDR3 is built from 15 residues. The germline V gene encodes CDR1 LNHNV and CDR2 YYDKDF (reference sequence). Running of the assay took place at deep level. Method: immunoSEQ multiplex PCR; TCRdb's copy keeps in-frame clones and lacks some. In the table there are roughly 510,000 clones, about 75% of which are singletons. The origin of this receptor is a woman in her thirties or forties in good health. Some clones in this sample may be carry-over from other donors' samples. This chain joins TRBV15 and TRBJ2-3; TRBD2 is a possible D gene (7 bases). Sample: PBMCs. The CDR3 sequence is CATSKRGAHTDTQYF. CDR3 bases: TGTGCCACCAGCAAACGGGGGGCCCACACAGATACGCAGTATTTT.